This entry concerns a single T cell receptor (beta chain). Authors' data handling: For nucleated cells, counts were estimated from reference gene primer amplification. TCRdb keeps only in-frame clones here, not all; method: immunoSEQ multiplex PCR. From that table come the V and J calls and clone size; the DNA was used to work out D and trimming. The data contain roughly 180,000 clones, about 85% of them singletons. The data stem from a study of blood T cell repertoires in COVID-19. At the level of the study: T cells, B-cell-depleted T cells, or PBMCs supplied cDNA or gDNA.

Germline V gene lookup returns CDR1 KGHSH and CDR2 LQKENI. The length of the CDR3 is 14 residues. Trimming removed 0 bases from V and 5 bases from J, with 10 bases in between. Followed longitudinally, the Seattle patients had been enrolled during active infection. Sequencing used peripheral blood. The clonotype originates from a woman in her fifties or sixties with COVID-19, enrolled during active disease. V and J are TRBV18 and TRBJ2-5, with D tentatively TRBD2 (7 bases). CDR3: CASSPPGGPETQYF. CDR3 in DNA: TGTGCCAGCTCACCACCGGGGGGGCCGGAGACCCAGTACTTC. Full variable domain (rest looked up from reference TRBV18 and TRBJ2-5): NAGVMQNPRHLVRRRGQEARLRCSPMKGHSHVYWYRQLPEEGLKFMVYLQKENIIDESGMPKERFSAEFPKEGPSILRIQQVVRGDSAAYFCASSPPGGPETQYFGPGTRLLVL.